This T cell receptor (beta chain) came from a study of Ad26.COV2.S vaccination and SARS-CoV-2 variants. Points from the study as a whole: Non-spike TCR breadth did not differ much between vaccine and placebo recipients. After vaccination, reports described spike-specific CD8+ and CD4+ T cell responses as showing substantial breadth. There was a possibility that the TCR breadth and depth analyses underestimated total T cell responses.

From germline, CDR1 is SGDLS and CDR2 YYNGEE. Trimming removed 4 bases at V and 5 bases at J, with 9 bases between. This CDR3 comprises 13 residues. The assay was immunoSEQ multiplex PCR, and TCRdb's table has in-frame clones only and misses some. The table has tens of thousands of clones, roughly four fifths seen once. About this clone itself: Its antigen is not identified.

The chain is built from TRBV9 and TRBJ2-2; no firm D call. The sequence derives from a human donor who had recovered from COVID-19. The starting material was peripheral blood, obtained after recovery from COVID-19. CDR3 nucleotide sequence: TGTGCCAGCAGCCTTGGGAATACCGGGGAGCTGTTTTTT. This gives the protein CASSLGNTGELFF.